This T cell receptor beta chain came from a study of T cell repertoires in cytomegalovirus infection. TCRdb fed the reads into MiXCR, producing one record per CDR3 protein. The sample lists fewer than 85,000 distinct CDR3 sequences; 45% to 55% were seen once. Trimming took 3 bases from V and 5 from J, leaving 14 bases between them. CDR3 length: 14 residues. Germline CDR1 is MNHNS and CDR2 is SASEGT. A remark on this clonotype: Its antigen is undetermined.

The clonotype originates from a human donor in good health (CMV status not recorded). Some clones in this sample may be carry-over from other donors' samples. Sequenced here: CD8+ T cells from cultured PBMCs, sampled from culture after CMV antigen stimulation. The V call is TRBV6-1, the J call TRBJ2-7; a possible D gene is TRBD1 (6 bases). The CDR3 loop reads CASSDSGTSDEQYF. CDR3 nucleotides: TGTGCCAGCAGTGATTCCGGGACATCGGACGAGCAGTACTTC.